The present entry profiles one T cell receptor beta chain with its context. Which antigen it targets is not known. Base qualities are not provided; no much larger clone lies one nucleotide away. The method behind the library was the immunoSEQ multiplex PCR assay. The multiplex PCR relied on a mix of 60 forward primers for TCR Vbeta segments and 13 reverse primers for TCR Jbeta segments. Amplification of the CDR3 region of rearranged TCR beta genes was performed with a multiplex PCR assay on genomic DNA. The Illumina HiSeq System was used to sequence the amplified TCR beta libraries as 87-base-pair reads. Per the source publication's procedure: A later analysis counted some 74 million unique TCR beta chains across the 600 to 850 repertoires, and some 11 million of these chains were shared by at least two donors. Raw reads were error-corrected and collapsed into unique sequences with a nearest-neighbor algorithm that merged closely related sequences to remove PCR and sequencing errors. CDR3 sequences were aligned to IMGT reference sequences to assign V, D and J gene segments. For a sequence to be retained, a match of at least six nucleotides to both a V gene segment and a J gene segment was required. Rearrangements were classified as productive when the CDR3 lacked stop codons and remained in frame with V and J, and all other rearrangements were classified as non-productive. Following IMGT convention, CDR3 was defined as the stretch from the second conserved V-encoded cysteine up to the conserved J-encoded phenylalanine. The earlier analysis of about 590 of the donors excluded sequences that lacked an unambiguous match to a single V gene segment. An earlier analysis of 587 of the donors classified V segments as functional when productive rearrangements were above 56.7% and as segregating when the standard deviation between donors was above 5%. A statistical classification framework was built for diagnosing cytomegalovirus status from the catalog of TCR beta chain sequences. In a later analysis, TCR nucleotide sequences were compared against IMGT/GENE-DB human TR gene sequences so that V and J genes could be assigned. Using the TCRdist pipeline, a later analysis assigned CDR3 sequences along with most-parsimonious VDJ recombination scenarios. In a later analysis, every TCR beta chain was defined by the combination of its CDR3 amino acid sequence and its V-gene family, and reads without a unique V-gene family were dropped. A later analysis removed 500 to 600 highly shared, low-generation-probability nucleotide sequences to deal with suspected cross-contamination and a sequencing artifact. In a later analysis, a clonal expansion index for each public chain was calculated from normalized within-repertoire ranks of inferred template counts. A later analysis computed generation probabilities with a VDJ recombination model fitted to out-of-frame rearrangements, and checked the results against IGoR. A later analysis scored TCR-TCR, TCR-HLA and TCR-CMV co-occurrence with hypergeometric tests, applying a repertoire-size bias correction to TCR pairs. To estimate false discovery rates, a later analysis permuted the HLA or CMV assignments 20 times. A later analysis grouped co-occurring TCRs with DBSCAN, adding TCRdist sequence similarity when clustering within HLA-allele-positive subsets. Repertoires with fewer than 30,000 or more than 120,000 public chains were left out of co-occurrence clustering, as were about five repertoires with anomalous nucleotide sharing. TCRdb carries this immuneACCESS record with in-frame sequences only. Its versions omit some clonotypes, under half of them owing to an unresolved V gene in the studies checked, with the rest unexplained. That table supplies the V and J calls and clone size; D and trimming were determined from the DNA. Recorded for this sample are fewer than 100,000 clones; around 80% of them occurred a single time. Around 0.96% of the sample comes from the top ten.

This sample is drawn from a study of cytomegalovirus exposure and HLA in healthy donors (dated by TCRdb to 2016 to 2017). Regarding the complete study: In an earlier analysis of 450 to 750 of the donors, approximately 260 Gb of sequence data and some 120 million unique TCR beta sequences from about 190 million T cells were reported. The study profiled the T cell repertoires of 666 subjects by immunosequencing and related them to cytomegalovirus serostatus. A separate validation cohort of roughly 130 different subjects was used in addition to the 666-subject first cohort. To predict cytomegalovirus infection status, the study combined high-throughput TCR immunosequencing, statistical association of individual TCRs with disease status, and machine learning. In a later analysis, previously published TCR beta repertoires from hundreds of donors were re-analyzed and high-resolution HLA genotyping was added so that TCR occurrence patterns could be studied. Every repertoire in the discovery cohort had been generated on one and the same sequencing platform. The genetic ancestry cluster associated with self-reported Caucasian donors included about 81% of the roughly 360 genotyped donors. The study aimed to test whether cataloging public T cell receptors could reveal signatures of past pathogen exposure. Genome-wide SNP genotypes for about 65% of the 666 donors were used in a later genetic analysis, which treated that subset as a discovery cohort. HLA typing covered class I and class II loci at four-digit resolution. Because of strong linkage in the cohort, roughly 5 DR-DQ haplotypes were treated as single units for association and clustering. Donor age, sex, ethnicity and CMV serostatus were collected together with the repertoire data. An earlier analysis of around 540 of the donors applied high-throughput TCR beta sequencing to assess whether each TCR beta V gene segment acted as functional or pseudogenic. The later analysis used no new phenotypic data to find candidate immune exposures, relying instead on TCR beta sequences and their occurrence across donors. On average, roughly 240,000 unique TCR beta nucleotide sequences were sequenced per donor among roughly 430 genotyped donors of the cohort, with 15% to 20% of those sequences being non-productive. Typing coverage varied by locus: about 620-630 donors for A, B, C, DRB1 and DQB1; some 520 for DQA1; some 610 for DPA1; more than 450 for DPB1. Around 320 gigabases of sequencing data and approximately 93 million unique TCR sequences were included in an early release covering around 600 HLA-typed donors.

The cohort consisted of hundreds of healthy bone marrow donors. Cohort members were all nominally healthy when sampled, although unrecorded immune exposures were likely present. The donor was CMV seronegative and was included in the group of 352 seronegative cohort members. Each donor provided a peripheral blood sample, and peripheral blood mononuclear cells were used for TCR beta sequencing. Genomic DNA was extracted from the blood cell samples with the Qiagen DNeasy Blood Extraction Kit. General conclusions and limits of the study: According to a later analysis, TCR association rates differed among HLA loci, with DRB1 alleles showing the most associated TCRs and HLA-C alleles showing the fewest. A further reported finding was that TCR beta sequences accurately predicted the HLA-A and HLA-B alleles for most subjects in the first cohort. Linkage disequilibrium might explain the correlated functional status among segregating V segments, but an unknown experimental factor could not be ruled out. The study listed 164 TCR beta chains as associated with cytomegalovirus. An earlier analysis of approximately 540 of the donors showed that most TCR beta V segments appeared in productive rearrangements either about 87% or about 30% of the time, which broadly matched IMGT annotations. Most TCR sequences were seen in very few donors, while some public TCRs were found in many individuals. The classifier was reported to diagnose cytomegalovirus status with high specificity and sensitivity in both the original cohort and the validation cohort. Because the 87-base-pair reads could not distinguish some IMGT-functional V segments, including TRBV6-2 and TRBV6-3, those segments were excluded. A later genetic analysis associated a missense DCLRE1C variant with V-gene and J-gene trimming of TCR beta chains, and an independent cohort replicated the association. In a later analysis, about 16,000 TCR beta sequences were associated with specific HLA alleles at a false discovery rate of 0.05. Immune exposure information for the cohort was limited to CMV serostatus. Several of the top co-occurrence clusters appeared to be linked to parvovirus B19, influenza, CMV and Epstein-Barr virus, according to a later analysis. In this cohort, only TCR beta chains were sequenced, and detectable features were limited by the absence of alpha or paired-chain data. A later analysis found that most CMV-associated TCR beta chains appeared HLA-restricted, with HLA associations seemingly driven largely by CMV exposure. In vitro tests confirmed that a few of the cytomegalovirus-associated TCR beta chains recognize cytomegalovirus antigens. Roughly uniform sequencing depth across donors was assumed in presence/absence analyses, although this assumption may not hold. Because counts were too low, seventeen rarely observed V segments, including chromosome 9 orphons, were left out of the earlier analysis of 587 of the donors. Because HLA typing was missing for some donors at each locus, association tests included only the typed subset. According to a later genetic analysis, donors in an Asian-associated ancestry cluster had fewer N-insertions in productive TCRs than the approximately 630-donor mean. The authors suggested that the approach could potentially be extended to other disease states and immunological phenotypes. When HLA alleles, especially DR and DQ, strongly co-occurred, TCR associations were difficult to assign to individual alleles. A cluster of highly shared sequence variants was judged likely to represent a technical artifact of the sequencing pipeline. In a later analysis, HLA-associated TCR beta chains showed more clonal expansion and lower generation probabilities than non-associated chains that were equally common.

The CDR1 and CDR2 encoded by the germline V gene are SGHTA and FQGNSA. Trimming takes 1 base from V and 0 bases from J, and the germline ends sit 7 bases apart. The CDR3 measures 15 amino acids from cysteine to phenylalanine. Left in the record is the CDR3 DNA by itself, 45 bases read in frame from the first base. The sequencing sample was made of PBMCs. The rearranged segments are TRBV7-2 and TRBJ1-3, with the D gene not confidently named. The TCR comes from a male donor in good health and CMV-seronegative. The CDR3 loop reads CASSLVADSGNTIYF. The sequence in DNA is TGTGCCAGCAGCTTAGTGGCAGACTCTGGAAACACCATATATTTT.